This record looks at one TCR beta chain sequence and its context. Antigen: not known. Isolated per sample were at least 7 million PBMCs. V dropped 1 base and J dropped 11 bases, with 14 bases sitting between them. This CDR3 is built from 13 residues. This entry is derived from a study of blood T cells in healthy people across ages. Whole-study results and caveats: Without sorted subsets, naive and antigen-experienced compartments could not be conclusively compared. When set beside aged donors, long-lived donors presented more naive CD4+ cells and higher diversity.

A sample-barcoded 5' primer and a J-beta primer mix were used in a second PCR of about 7 to 12 cycles. Via MiXCR, TCRdb re-called the 5' RACE reads, giving one row per CDR3 protein. This sample has approximately 820,000 distinct CDR3 sequences, with under 45% found just once. The chain joins TRBV12-3 or TRBV12-4 to TRBJ2-5; perhaps TRBD1 as D (5 bases). This receptor was identified in a man aged 55 to 70 in good health. Sample: blood. CDR3 sequence (DNA): TGTGCCAGCAGTTTAGAATACGCAGGGAAGCAGTACTTC. Its protein is CASSLEYAGKQYF.